The T cell receptor beta chain under discussion was sequenced for a study of T cell repertoires in MIS-A myocarditis (dated by TCRdb to the early 2020s). The QIAamp DNA FFPE kit was used to extract genomic DNA from formalin-fixed paraffin-embedded autopsy tissue. TCRbeta CDR3 regions were amplified by the immunoSEQ bias-controlled multiplex PCR and were subjected to high-throughput sequencing. In the source study's methods: The immunoSEQ vendor pipeline collapsed and filtered CDR3 sequences to measure the abundance and frequency of each unique TCRbeta CDR3. Dominant CDR3 amino acid sequences were clustered with SARS-CoV-2-specific ImmuneCODE TCRbeta sequences by CD-HIT using a 90% global sequence identity threshold. Clones with frequencies of 0.1 to 1 were classed as hyperexpanded, and 0.01 to 0.1 as large. CDR3 amino acid sequences and V and J gene assignments of dominant clones were confirmed with MiXCR. The R stringdist package was used to compute Levenshtein distances between the patient clonotypes and the ImmuneCODE hits. TCRdb's version of the immuneACCESS table is confined to in-frame rearrangements and falls short of the full clone set. An unresolved V gene accounts for under half of the shortfall where checked; the remainder is of unknown origin. Clone size and the V and J calls come from that table; the DNA yielded D and trimming. Within this sample are around 10,000 clones, with roughly 91% of them counted one time only. The ten largest clonotypes hold about 2% of the sample.

The CDR3, cysteine through phenylalanine, is 13 amino acids long. Here the CDR3 DNA is all that survives: 39 bases in frame from base 1. V is reduced by 8 bases and J by 0 bases, leaving a spacing of 8 bases between them. For CDR1 and CDR2, the germline V gene (reference sequence) lists LNHDA and SQIVND. As for this clone: The target of this receptor is not known. No much larger clone exists at a distance of one base, and base qualities are not known.

This TCR derives from a man aged 18 to 29 with fulminant myocarditis from multisystem inflammatory syndrome in adults (MIS-A) after COVID-19. The material sequenced was thoracic lymph node tissue obtained at autopsy. The chain is assembled from TRBV19 and TRBJ1-5; the D segment cannot be called with confidence. The CDR3 loop reads CASQMVSNQPQHF. The DNA sequence is as follows: TGTGCCAGTCAGATGGTTAGCAATCAGCCCCAGCATTTT.